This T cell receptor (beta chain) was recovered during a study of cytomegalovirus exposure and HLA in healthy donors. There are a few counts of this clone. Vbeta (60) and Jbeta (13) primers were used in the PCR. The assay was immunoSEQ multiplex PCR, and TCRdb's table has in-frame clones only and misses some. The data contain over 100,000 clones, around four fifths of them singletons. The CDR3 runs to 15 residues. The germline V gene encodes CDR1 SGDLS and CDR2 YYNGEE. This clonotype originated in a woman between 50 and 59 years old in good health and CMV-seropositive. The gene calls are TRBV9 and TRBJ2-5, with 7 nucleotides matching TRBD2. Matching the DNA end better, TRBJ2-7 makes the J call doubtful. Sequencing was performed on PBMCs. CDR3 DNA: TGTGCCAGCAGCCCAGTACCGGGAGGCCCCTACGAGCAGTACTTC. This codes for CASSPVPGGPYEQYF.